Shown below are 25 T cell receptor beta chains from a single sample sequenced in a study of blood T cells in healthy people across ages. For the second PCR, which ran for about 6 to 11 cycles, a sample-barcoded 5' primer and a J-beta primer mix were used. TCRdb itself ran the 5' RACE reads through MiXCR, one entry per CDR3 protein. This table holds about 970,000 distinct CDR3 sequences, about 53% found once. The sample was blood. These TCRs come from a woman aged 60-75 years in good health.

The chain uses TRBV4-2 and TRBJ1-5; tentatively, D is TRBD1 (6 bases). V lost 4 bases and J 4 bases, leaving 26 bases between the germline ends. CDR3 size: 19 residues. Germline V lookup: CDR1 LGHNA, CDR2 YNFKEQ. The CDR3 DNA is TGTGCCAGCAGCCTTGGAAACCCGGCTAGTTACAGGGTGAATCAGCCCCAGCATTTT. It yields the protein CASSLGNPASYRVNQPQHF.

The chain carries TRBV15 and TRBJ2-5; the match to TRBD2 covers 7 bases. Near its end, the DNA agrees better with TRBJ2-4, so the J call may be wrong. The CDR3 loop spans 16 amino acids. Germline loops: CDR1 LNHNV, CDR2 YYDKDF (reference sequence). The CDR3 region is CATSSEERGYKNIQYF. The CDR3 DNA sequence: TGTGCCACCAGCAGTGAAGAGCGGGGCTACAAAAACATTCAGTACTTC.

This clonotype was picked up a small number of times. V and J are TRBV29-1 and TRBJ2-3, with D perhaps matching TRBD1 (6 bases). The germline gives CDR1 SQVTM, CDR2 ANQGSEA. This CDR3 has 14 residues. The ends were cut back, 1 base at V and 5 bases at J, with 13 bases in the middle. CDR3 sequence (DNA): TGCAGCGTTGAAGTTCGTCAGGGACAAGATACGCAGTATTTT. Translation gives CSVEVRQGQDTQYF.

The rearrangement links TRBV20-1 to TRBJ2-1; weak D call: TRBD2 (6 bases). The CDR3 runs to 13 residues. Deletions cut 0 bases from V and 5 bases from J, with 8 bases between. Germline V gene sequence: CDR1 DFQATT, CDR2 SNEGSKA (reference sequence). For the CDR3, the DNA is TGCAGTGCTAGAGAATGGGGGGACAATGAGCAGTTCTTC. Translating gives CSAREWGDNEQFF.

The V and J genes are TRBV14 and TRBJ1-2, with no clear D. Per germline, CDR1 SGHDN and CDR2 FVKESK. The CDR3 covers 15 residues. With 0 bases removed from V and 4 bases from J, the gap between germline ends came to 12 bases. This CDR3 is CASSQEAGVIYGYTF. The CDR3 nucleotides are TGTGCCAGCAGCCAAGAGGCAGGCGTTATCTATGGCTACACCTTC.

Of note for this clonotype: A much more abundant neighbour one base away suggests this may be a read error. V gene TRBV20-1 combines with J gene TRBJ2-7; tentatively, D is TRBD1 (5 bases). CDR1 is DFQATT, CDR2 SNEGSKA, per germline (reference sequence). V gave up 7 bases and J gave up 5 bases, with 21 bases separating them. The CDR3 is 14 amino acids. CDR3 sequence (DNA): TGCAGTGTGAAGATCCCAGGGAAGTTCCACGAGCAGTACTTC. This codes for CSVKIPGKFHEQYF.

The rearrangement uses TRBV28 and TRBJ1-1; weak D call: TRBD1 (5 bases). V was clipped by 7 bases and J by 4 bases, with 10 bases between them. Germline loops: CDR1 MDHEN, CDR2 SYDVKM. The CDR3 has 12 amino acids. CDR3 coding DNA: TGTGCCAGCATTGGGGGAGTCACTGAAGCTTTCTTT. It specifies CASIGGVTEAFF.

This rearrangement joins TRBV3-1 to TRBJ2-7; D unclear. The assigned J gene may be wrong: the sequence end matches TRBJ2-5 better. Germline CDR1 LGHDT, CDR2 YNNKEL (reference sequence). The CDR3 has 16 amino acids. Here the CDR3 DNA reads TGTGCCAGCAGCCAAGCGGCCCCCATACCCGGAGAGACCCAGTACTTC. It translates to CASSQAAPIPGETQYF.

This clonotype was seen a handful of times. This chain uses TRBV4-1 with TRBJ2-7, with D possibly being TRBD1 (6 bases). Per germline, CDR1 MGHRA and CDR2 YSYEKL. V lost 5 bases, J lost 6 bases, and 14 bases lay in between. The CDR3 is made up of 13 amino acids. CDR3 sequence reads: CASSLDRFFEQYF. DNA for the CDR3: TGCGCCAGCAGCTTAGACAGGTTCTTCGAGCAGTACTTC.

This clonotype was seen many times. This chain connects TRBV29-1 to TRBJ2-5; TRBD1 is a possible D gene (5 bases). Trimming shortened V by 6 bases and J by 3 bases, and 11 bases separated the two germline ends. This CDR3 is 12 amino acids long. Per germline, CDR1 SQVTM and CDR2 ANQGSEA. As DNA, the CDR3 is TGCAGCGTAGTGACAGCCGAAGAGACCCAGTACTTC. Amino acid sequence: CSVVTAEETQYF.

The chain recombines TRBV29-1 with TRBJ2-7; D remains unclear. The CDR3 covers 13 residues. V was shortened by 4 bases and J by 2 bases, with 12 bases between the two germline ends. Germline assignment: CDR1 SQVTM and CDR2 ANQGSEA. CDR3 protein: CSVATGDAYEQYF. CDR3 nucleotide sequence: TGCAGCGTTGCGACCGGTGACGCCTACGAGCAGTACTTC.

This chain joins TRBV12-3 or TRBV12-4 and TRBJ1-1; D is perhaps TRBD1 (5 bases). Trimming shortened V by 7 bases and J by 3 bases, and 12 bases separated the two germline ends. The CDR3 consists of 13 residues. The CDR3, as DNA: TGTGCCAGCAATATTGGGGGTTACACTGAAGCTTTCTTT. Its translation: CASNIGGYTEAFF.

This chain connects TRBV6-5 to TRBJ1-2; D gene ambiguous. Trimming pared 2 bases from V and 4 bases from J, leaving 8 bases between. The CDR3 has 13 residues. Per the germline V gene, CDR1 is MNHEY and CDR2 is SVGAGI. The CDR3 sequence: CASSYNSGYGYTF. CDR3 DNA sequence: TGTGCCAGCAGTTACAATTCGGGCTATGGCTACACCTTC.

V usage is TRBV27 and J usage is TRBJ2-2, with D perhaps TRBD2 (6 bases). Trimming pared 0 bases from V and 13 bases from J, leaving 9 bases between. The CDR3 spans 12 residues. Germline V gene sequence: CDR1 MNHEY, CDR2 SMNVEV (reference sequence). CDR3 protein: CASSLSGGVLFF. Written as DNA, the CDR3 is TGTGCCAGCAGTTTATCGGGGGGAGTGCTGTTTTTT.

V usage is TRBV12-1 and J usage is TRBJ1-5. TRBV12-1 is classified as a pseudogene. The CDR3 consists of 11 residues. The CDR3 loop reads CASSIHQPQHF. In DNA form, the CDR3 reads TGTGCCAGCAGCATTCATCAGCCCCAGCATTTT.

This clonotype appeared a few times. Possible read error: a much larger clone is one base away. The chain couples TRBV27 to TRBJ1-6; D unresolved. CDR1 is MNHEY, CDR2 SMNVEV, per germline (reference sequence). This CDR3 is built from 12 residues. The DNA of the CDR3 is TGTGCCAGCAGTTTAAACGCCTCACCCCCCCACTTT. Its translation is CASSLNASPPHF.

This chain joins TRBV20-1 and TRBJ2-5, with TRBD2 as a possible D gene (5 bases). The end of the DNA is better explained by TRBJ2-7, so the J call may be wrong. This CDR3 is 14 amino acids long. Per the germline V gene, CDR1 is DFQATT and CDR2 is SNEGSKA (reference sequence). The CDR3 spells CSAGSGRADYEQYF. The CDR3 coding sequence is TGCAGTGCCGGCTCGGGAAGGGCAGACTACGAGCAGTACTTC.

The rearrangement links TRBV5-1 to TRBJ2-5; D is unresolved. V was shortened by 2 bases and J by 5 bases, with 7 bases between the two germline ends. The CDR3 has 12 amino acids. Germline-derived CDR1 and CDR2 are SGHRS and YFSETQ. The CDR3: CASSLGFETQYF. CDR3 nucleotides: TGCGCCAGCAGCTTAGGTTTTGAGACCCAGTACTTC.

The chain recombines TRBV12-3 or TRBV12-4 with TRBJ2-3; D ambiguous. This CDR3 region has 14 residues. With 8 bases removed from V and 6 bases from J, the gap between germline ends came to 18 bases. The CDR3 nucleotides read TGTGCCAGCGTCCCGACGAACACCGGGGATACGCAGTATTTT. Its protein is CASVPTNTGDTQYF.

This clonotype was counted ten times or more. The chain couples TRBV5-1 to TRBJ2-5, with TRBD2 matching over 10 bases. V was pared by 0 bases and J by 11 bases, with 7 bases of the junction left unmatched. The germline V gene encodes CDR1 SGHRS and CDR2 YFSETQ. This CDR3 comprises 14 residues. CDR3: CASSLVAGGREQYF. Here the CDR3 DNA reads TGCGCCAGCAGCTTGGTAGCGGGAGGTCGAGAGCAGTACTTC.

The rearrangement links TRBV4-3 to TRBJ2-1, with TRBD2 matching 7 bases. V shed 3 bases and J 10 bases; nucleotides not matched to a gene: 15. Germline V gene lookup returns CDR1 LGHNA and CDR2 YSLEER. This CDR3 is built from 16 residues. The CDR3 sequence is CASSQTPAREIWEQFF. The CDR3 DNA reads TGCGCCAGCAGCCAGACCCCAGCGCGGGAGATTTGGGAGCAGTTCTTC.

The V and J genes are TRBV27 and TRBJ2-5, with D possibly matching TRBD2 (5 bases). Germline CDR1 is MNHEY and CDR2 is SMNVEV (reference sequence). V lost 5 bases and J lost 2, with 15 bases in between. The CDR3 runs to 15 residues. CDR3 nucleotides: TGTGCCAGCAGTCCACGGACCCGGGGTCAAGAGACCCAGTACTTC. Protein: CASSPRTRGQETQYF.

The rearrangement uses TRBV5-1 and TRBJ2-1, with 9 nucleotides matching TRBD2. Germline assignment: CDR1 SGHRS and CDR2 YFSETQ. The CDR3 consists of 16 residues. Losses at the gene ends were 1 base for V and 7 bases for J; bases not matched to a gene: 9. The CDR3, as DNA: TGCGCCAGCAGCTTGCGGAGAAGCGGGAGGATAAATGAGCAGTTCTTC. Its protein is CASSLRRSGRINEQFF.

The chain has TRBV12-3 or TRBV12-4 and TRBJ2-5; no definite D call. V was cut by 1 base and J by 1 base, with 7 bases left in between. CDR3 length equals 14 residues. CDR3 sequence: CASSLVQLQETQYF. The CDR3 DNA reads TGTGCCAGCAGTTTAGTCCAACTCCAAGAGACCCAGTACTTC.

The chain combines TRBV7-9 with TRBJ2-7, with D perhaps TRBD2 (6 bases). CDR1 and CDR2 from the germline V gene are SEHNR and FQNEAQ (reference sequence). The CDR3 is 15 residues long. Trimming took 5 bases from V and 3 from J, leaving 17 bases between them. The CDR3 reads CASSQDSGTNYEQYF. The CDR3 coding sequence is TGTGCCAGCAGCCAAGATAGCGGAACTAACTACGAGCAGTACTTC. Drawing the rest from reference TRBV7-9 and TRBJ2-7, the complete variable domain is DTGVSQNPRHKITKRGQNVTFRCDPISEHNRLYWYRQTLGQGPEFLTYFQNEAQLEKSRLLSDRFSAERPKGSFSTLEIQRTEQGDSAMYLCASSQDSGTNYEQYFGPGTRLTVT.